These 30 T cell receptor beta chains share one sample of origin, sequenced in a study of CD8+CD57+ T cells in acquired aplastic anemia. All sequencing subjects had displayed CD8+CD57+ cell expansion on flow cytometry. TCR beta VDJ and CDR3 were profiled, and genomic DNA was the template. In TCRdb, the reads were re-called with MiXCR into one record per CDR3 protein. The sample lists approximately 250,000 distinct CDR3 sequences; 65% to 90% were seen once. The sample taken for sequencing was sorted CD4+, CD8+, or CD8+CD57+ T cells (not recorded which) from PBMCs. The receptors here all came from a human donor with aplastic anemia.

Turning to this clonotype: The junction differs from germline at one of its ends, possibly a read error. The chain combines TRBV7-2 with TRBJ2-6, with 8 bases fitting TRBD2. CDR3 size: 16 residues. Germline V gene lookup returns CDR1 SGHTA and CDR2 FQGNSA. The CDR3 DNA is TGTGCCAGCAGCTTTGCGGGAGGCTACGGGGCCTACGTCCTGACTTTC. Translation gives CASSFAGGYGAYVLTF.

In this sample, this clonotype turned up a few times. The rearrangement uses TRBV9 and TRBJ2-7; D unclear. Germline V gene sequence: CDR1 SGDLS, CDR2 YYNGEE. Trimming removed 2 bases from V and 1 base from J, with 22 bases in between. This CDR3 is 18 amino acids long. DNA for the CDR3: TGTGCCAGCAGCGTTGGGTCAGATACGCAGTATCTTTCCTACGAGCAGTACGTC. Residues: CASSVGSDTQYLSYEQYV.

The chain has TRBV5-1 and TRBJ2-7; the match to TRBD1 covers 7 bases. There are 15 residues in the CDR3. CDR1 and CDR2 from the germline V gene are SGHRS and YFSETQ. V shed 0 bases, J shed 2 bases, and the junction held 5 bases outside the gene matches. In DNA, the CDR3 is TGCGCCAGCAGCTTGGCCGGGACAGCAACCTACGAGCAGTACTTC. Its translation: CASSLAGTATYEQYF. Looking up the rest from reference TRBV5-1 and TRBJ2-7 gives the full variable domain: KAGVTQTPRYLIKTRGQQVTLSCSPISGHRSVSWYQQTPGQGLQFLFEYFSETQRNKGNFPGRFSGRQFSNSRSEMNVSTLELGDSALYLCASSLAGTATYEQYFGPGTRLTVT.

This clonotype was recorded at least ten times. The gene calls are TRBV20-1 and TRBJ2-7; a possible D gene is TRBD2 (5 bases). Per germline, CDR1 DFQATT and CDR2 SNEGSKA (reference sequence). The CDR3 runs 13 residues. V was pared by 0 bases and J by 2 bases, with 8 bases between. In nucleotides, the CDR3 is TGCAGTGCTAGAGACCGGGGTACCTACGAGCAGTACTTC. This encodes CSARDRGTYEQYF.

In regard to this clonotype: Mismatch with germline at one junction end may stem from a read error. The V and J genes are TRBV7-2 and TRBJ2-1, with D tentatively TRBD2 (5 bases). The CDR3 covers 14 residues. Per the germline V gene, CDR1 is SGHTA and CDR2 is FQGNSA. The CDR3 DNA reads as TGTGCCAGCAGCTTGGGGAGAGGTCCCGATACGCAGCATTTC. Translation: CASSLGRGPDTQHF.

V usage is TRBV7-6 and J usage is TRBJ2-7; a weak D match, TRBD2 (6 bases). The CDR3 contains 15 residues. Trimming took off 7 bases at V and 13 bases at J, with 29 bases between the two ends. From germline, CDR1 is SGHVS and CDR2 FNYEAQ. CDR3 sequence reads: CASTPLGGGEKLFYF. In nucleotides, the CDR3 is TGTGCCAGCACGCCACTTGGGGGAGGCGAAAAACTGTTTTACTTC.

The count of this clonotype is one. Germline is not matched at one junction end, which may reflect a read error. The chain uses TRBV7-2 and TRBJ2-3; D uncertain. Germline V lookup: CDR1 SGHTA, CDR2 FQGNSA. The CDR3 sequence is 14 residues long. CDR3 nucleotide sequence: TGTGCCAGCAGCTTACCGCCAGACGCGAATGCGCATTATTTT. It is translated as CASSLPPDANAHYF.

With respect to this clonotype: The CDR3 end shows no conserved phenylalanine or tryptophan, and so a read error is likely. The limits of the CDR3 on the DNA are not certain, so only TCRdb's listed CDR3 is given. The chain carries TRBV7-8 and TRBJ2-1; the D segment call TRBD1 is taken from the table without a DNA check. The CDR3 is 13 amino acids in total, end residues counted. The germline V gene has CDR1 SGHVS and CDR2 FQNEAQ. CDR3: CASSYGRNHAEFS.

The chain combines TRBV7-9 with TRBJ1-1; no clear D gene. V shed 0 bases and J shed 2 bases, with 10 bases lying between them. The CDR3 spans 15 residues. Germline CDR1 SEHNR, CDR2 FQNEAQ (reference sequence). The DNA for the CDR3 is TGTGCCAGCAGCTTAGCTCTGACATACAACACTGAAGCTTTCTTT. This translates into CASSLALTYNTEAFF.

The V and J genes are TRBV7-2 and TRBJ2-7, with D possibly TRBD2 on 6 matching bases. The V gene's germline CDR1 is SGHTA and CDR2 FQGNSA. This CDR3 has 14 amino acids. V lost 6 bases and J 2 bases, leaving 14 bases between the germline ends. The DNA of the CDR3 is TGTGCCAGCAGTTTCGTGGGAGGTCCCTACGAGCAGTACTTC. Its translation: CASSFVGGPYEQYF.

The chain has TRBV7-3 and TRBJ1-4, with unresolved D. Germline V gives CDR1 SGHTA, CDR2 FQGTGA. Trimming cost V 5 bases and J 7 bases, with 26 bases left between them. The CDR3 is 18 residues long. The CDR3 sequence: CASSMSGGQRLRCEKLFF. CDR3 nucleotide sequence: TGTGCCAGCAGCATGTCTGGAGGGCAACGACTAAGATGTGAAAAACTGTTTTTT.

With respect to this clonotype: An end of the junction does not agree with germline; a read error may underlie this. The chain carries TRBV7-2 and TRBJ1-2; D uncertain. Germline CDR1 and CDR2: SGHTA and FQGNSA. This CDR3 spans 13 amino acids. The CDR3 sequence: CASSLAVGGGYTF. The CDR3 region has the DNA TGTGCCAGCAGCCTAGCCGTTGGAGGCGGCTACACCTTC.

Note on this clonotype: The junction departs from germline at one end; a sequencing error may be responsible. The V and J genes are TRBV7-9 and TRBJ1-2, with TRBD1 as a possible D gene (5 bases). The CDR3 is made up of 13 amino acids. Per germline, CDR1 SEHNR and CDR2 FQNEAQ (reference sequence). CDR3 coding DNA: TGTGCCAGCAGCCTAGCCGGTGGCGACGGGGCCACCTTC. This encodes CASSLAGGDGATF. Full variable domain (missing parts from reference TRBV7-9 and TRBJ1-2): DTGVSQNPRHKITKRGQNVTFRCDPISEHNRLYWYRQTLGQGPEFLTYFQNEAQLEKSRLLSDRFSAERPKGSFSTLEIQRTEQGDSAMYLCASSLAGGDGATFGSGTRLTVV.

This clonotype showed up many times. The V and J genes are TRBV9 and TRBJ2-1; 8 nucleotides line up with TRBD2. With V trimmed by 0 bases and J by 8 bases, 7 bases remained unmatched. Per germline, CDR1 SGDLS and CDR2 YYNGEE. The CDR3 length is 15 residues. CDR3 sequence reads: CASSVGNGRGDEQFF. The CDR3 DNA sequence: TGTGCCAGCAGCGTAGGAAACGGGAGGGGGGATGAGCAGTTCTTC. The full variable domain, its missing parts supplied by reference TRBV9 and TRBJ2-1, is DSGVTQTPKHLITATGQRVTLRCSPRSGDLSVYWYQQSLDQGLQFLIQYYNGEERAKGNILERFSAQQFPDLHSELNLSSLELGDSALYFCASSVGNGRGDEQFFGPGTRLTVL.

The chain recombines TRBV7-8 with TRBJ1-2, with D perhaps matching TRBD1 (6 bases). Trimming shortened V by 5 bases and J by 11 bases, and 27 bases separated the two germline ends. CDR1 is SGHVS, CDR2 FQNEAQ, per germline. CDR3 length: 16 amino acids. Written as DNA, the CDR3 is TGTGCCAGCAGCATAGAGAGGCAGGGGCGTTCCTTAGGGTACACCTTC. Protein product: CASSIERQGRSLGYTF.

The CDR3 protein is CASSLGGKSYGYTF. As DNA, the CDR3 is TGTGCCAGCAGTTTAGGTGGTAAGAGCTATGGCTACACCTTC. The chain links TRBV12-3 or TRBV12-4 to TRBJ1-2; D remains ambiguous. The CDR3 is 14 residues long. V shed 1 base and J shed 4 bases, with 10 bases lying between them.

The V gene is TRBV9, the J gene TRBJ2-7, with D perhaps given as TRBD1 or TRBD2 (5 bases each). V lost 2 bases and J lost 5, with 17 bases in between. CDR1 and CDR2 (germline): SGDLS, YYNGEE. The CDR3 contains 15 residues. The CDR3 bases are TGTGCCAGCAGCGTGTGGGGGAGTAGTTCGGACGAGCAGTACTTC. This codes for CASSVWGSSSDEQYF.

In regard to this clonotype: The CDR3 end shows no conserved phenylalanine or tryptophan, and so a read error is likely. It is unclear where the CDR3 begins or ends on the DNA, so no DNA is shown, and the CDR3 is as TCRdb lists it. This chain uses TRBV15 with TRBJ2-5. Germline V lookup: CDR1 LNHNV, CDR2 YYDKDF (reference sequence). Inclusive of both ends, the CDR3 amounts to 14 amino acids. CDR3 amino acids: CTTSRGSKQETPHY.

This clonotype was counted a few times. The rearrangement uses TRBV19 and TRBJ2-1, with TRBD1 identical over 12 bases. The CDR3 spans 15 residues. Germline V gives CDR1 LNHDA, CDR2 SQIVND (reference sequence). The trim removed 5 bases at V and 6 bases at J, leaving 5 bases unmatched. The CDR3: CASSGTGGSSNEQFF. For the CDR3, the DNA is TGTGCCAGTAGTGGGACAGGGGGCTCTTCCAATGAGCAGTTCTTC.

The V and J genes are TRBV9 and TRBJ1-6; D ambiguous. CDR1 is SGDLS and CDR2 is YYNGEE in the germline V gene. CDR3 length: 13 residues. Trimming pared 3 bases from V and 19 bases from J, leaving 20 bases between. This CDR3 reads CASSGEGYSLLHF. CDR3 DNA: TGTGCCAGCAGCGGGGAGGGCTATTCCCTGCTGCACTTT.

The rearrangement links TRBV7-3 to TRBJ1-1; D may be TRBD1 (5 bases). This CDR3 is 15 amino acids long. Germline assignment: CDR1 SGHTA and CDR2 FQGTGA. V was clipped by 6 bases and J by 12 bases, with 26 bases between them. The CDR3 DNA follows: TGTGCCAGCAGTCTAGCGGGGGGATCTTCTGAGCAATCTTTCTTT. Its translation is CASSLAGGSSEQSFF.

The chain links TRBV10-3 to TRBJ1-2; D gene unclear. The V gene lost 6 bases and the J gene lost 5 bases, with 19 bases spanning the gap. The CDR3 extends over 15 amino acids. CDR1 is ENHRY, CDR2 SYGVKD, per germline. The CDR3 region is CAISLGYSQSYGYTF. The CDR3 DNA reads TGTGCCATCAGCCTAGGGTACAGCCAGTCTTATGGCTACACCTTC.

The genes are TRBV5-4 and TRBJ2-3; D unclear. Germline assignment: CDR1 SGHNT and CDR2 YYREEE (reference sequence). The CDR3 loop spans 14 amino acids. V was clipped by 3 bases and J by 6 bases, with 14 bases between them. As DNA, the CDR3 is TGTGCCAGCAGCTGTACTCGCGCAGGCGATACGCAGTATTTT. Its protein product is CASSCTRAGDTQYF.

To note about this clonotype: At one end the junction does not follow the germline gene, possibly because of a read error. V and J are TRBV7-8 and TRBJ2-3; 7 bases are a match to TRBD1. The germline CDR1 and CDR2 sequences are SGHVS and FQNEAQ. The CDR3 is made up of 14 amino acids. The CDR3 region has the DNA TGTGCCAGCAGCTTGTATGCAGACGGGACAGCCCTGTCCTTT. It encodes CASSLYADGTALSF.

This clonotype turned up a few times. The V call is TRBV2, the J call TRBJ2-1; D is possibly TRBD1 or TRBD2 (5 bases each). Deletions cut 3 bases from V and 5 bases from J, with 14 bases between. The CDR3 is made up of 15 amino acids. Germline CDR1 is SNHLY and CDR2 is FYNNEI. CDR3 coding DNA: TGTGCCAGCAGTGATGGGGGTGGCACACACAATGAGCAGTTCTTC. Translated, it gives CASSDGGGTHNEQFF.

Turning to this clonotype: The junction shows a germline mismatch at one end, possibly a read error. This chain links TRBV9 with TRBJ2-3; TRBD2 might be the D (6 bases). Germline loops: CDR1 SGDLS, CDR2 YYNGEE. The CDR3 length is 13 residues. The DNA of the CDR3 is TGTGCCAGCGGGGACGGGGGAAAAGATACGGAGTATTTT. This codes for CASGDGGKDTEYF.

The rearrangement joins TRBV4-2 to TRBJ2-3; 7 nucleotides line up with TRBD2. The V segment lost 0 bases and the J segment 2 bases; nucleotides outside the gene matches: 5. Germline loops: CDR1 LGHNA, CDR2 YNFKEQ. The length of the CDR3 is 16 residues. DNA of the CDR3: TGTGCCAGCAGCCAAGATGGGCGGGGGAACACAGATACGCAGTATTTT. As protein: CASSQDGRGNTDTQYF.

Notes on this clonotype: At one end, the junction sequence differs from germline, possibly due to a read error. V and J are TRBV9 and TRBJ2-3, with 10 bases identical to TRBD1. The CDR3 contains 14 residues. Germline V gene lookup returns CDR1 SGDLS and CDR2 YYNGEE. DNA of the CDR3: TGTGCCAGCAGCGGGACAGGGGGTCATTCACCCCTCCATTTT. Amino acids: CASSGTGGHSPLHF.

The chain uses TRBV7-2 and TRBJ1-1, with a weak D call TRBD1 (6 bases). The germline CDR1 and CDR2 sequences are SGHTA and FQGNSA. The CDR3 consists of 15 residues. Trimming left V 5 bases short and J 0 bases short, with 13 bases between. The DNA of the CDR3 is TGTGCCAGCAGCCTTACAGGGAGCATGAACACTGAAGCTTTCTTT. The encoded protein is CASSLTGSMNTEAFF.

This clonotype has just a few counts. V is TRBV25-1 and J is TRBJ2-1; 10 nucleotides align to TRBD2. CDR1 is MGHDK, CDR2 SYGVNS, per germline. CDR3 size: 15 residues. Unmatched junction bases numbered 6, after V lost 3 bases and J lost 7 bases. CDR3 region: CASSDALAGANEQFF. The CDR3 DNA sequence: TGTGCCAGCAGTGATGCCCTAGCGGGGGCAAATGAGCAGTTCTTC.